This is a list of T cell receptor beta chains from one sample in a study of OX40 agonist ivuxolimab in advanced cancers. Sequencing was performed with immunoSEQ multiplex PCR; in TCRdb, only in-frame clones are kept and a portion is missing. Here the sample spans around 41,000 clones, around four fifths being singletons. Sample: CD4+ or CD8+ T cells sorted from blood, taken in a trial of the OX40 agonist ivuxolimab. The receptors were sampled from an adult with an advanced solid tumor such as melanoma, head and neck, liver or kidney cancer. Each CDR3 is given with its conserved first and last residue. D genes are given only for firm matches. Expanded clones get a size class; other rows say once, few or many, or leave the size out.

j_call d_call v_call clone_size cdr3_aa cdr3_nt
TRBJ2-3 NA TRBV28 NA CASSFLAGTDTQYF TGTGCCAGCAGTTTTCTGGCAGGCACAGATACGCAGTATTTT
TRBJ1-4 TRBD1 TRBV10-2 NA CASSVQGARKLFF TGCGCCAGCAGTGTGCAGGGGGCGAGAAAACTGTTTTTT
TRBJ1-3 NA TRBV7-9 NA CASSRELTAGNTIYF TGTGCCAGCAGCCGCGAACTTACAGCTGGAAACACCATATATTTT
TRBJ2-2 NA TRBV30 NA CAWSVRGTTGELFF TGTGCCTGGAGTGTACGAGGGACCACCGGGGAGCTGTTTTTT
TRBJ2-7 NA TRBV7-9 NA CASSLARAPCEQYF TGTGCCAGCAGCTTAGCCCGGGCCCCCTGCGAGCAGTACTTC
TRBJ1-4 NA TRBV2 NA CASNIDTATNEKLFF TGTGCCAGCAACATAGACACCGCAACTAATGAAAAACTGTTTTTT
TRBJ2-1 NA TRBV6-1 NA CASRLPAVGEQFF TGTGCCAGCAGGCTTCCGGCCGTGGGTGAGCAGTTCTTC
TRBJ2-5 NA TRBV7-8 NA CASSLASGPGETQYF TGTGCCAGCAGCTTAGCCAGCGGGCCCGGGGAGACCCAGTACTTC
TRBJ2-7 NA TRBV6-1 NA CASSETQTYFWYEQYF TGTGCCAGCAGTGAGACCCAGACCTACTTTTGGTACGAGCAGTACTTC
TRBJ2-3 TRBD2 TRBV4-3 NA CASSQELAGDTQYF TGCGCCAGCAGCCAAGAACTAGCGGGAGATACGCAGTATTTT
TRBJ2-7 TRBD2 TRBV7-8 few CASSLEGSGRVDYEQYF TGTGCCAGCAGCTTAGAGGGAAGCGGGAGAGTAGACTACGAGCAGTACTTC
TRBJ2-7 TRBD2 TRBV16 NA CASIPHSGIVLGLYEQYF TGTGCCAGCATCCCCCATAGCGGGATCGTGTTGGGCCTCTACGAGCAGTACTTC
TRBJ2-1 TRBD2 TRBV10-3 NA CAISEGLAGEDEQFF TGTGCCATCAGTGAAGGGCTAGCGGGAGAGGATGAGCAGTTCTTC
TRBJ2-7 NA TRBV4-1 NA CASSQELGRLAGEQYF TGCGCCAGCAGCCAAGAGTTAGGGAGATTGGCCGGCGAGCAGTACTTC
TRBJ2-1 TRBD2 TRBV19 once CASSNRTSGRAYNEQFF TGTGCCAGTAGTAACAGGACTAGCGGGAGGGCCTACAATGAGCAGTTCTTC
TRBJ1-4 NA TRBV19 NA CASSPAGGTNEKLFF TGTGCCAGTAGCCCCGCGGGAGGGACTAATGAAAAACTGTTTTTT
TRBJ2-1 TRBD2 TRBV5-4 NA CASSPPTSGLNEQFF TGTGCCAGCAGCCCGCCGACTAGCGGGTTGAATGAGCAGTTCTTC
TRBJ2-3 TRBD2 TRBV6-6 NA CASSYSLGGTDTQYF TGTGCCAGCAGTTACTCTCTCGGGGGGACAGATACGCAGTATTTT
TRBJ1-2 TRBD1 TRBV9 medium-sized CASNRQGVDYGYTF TGTGCCAGCAACCGACAGGGGGTGGACTATGGCTACACCTTC
TRBJ2-1 NA TRBV28 once CASSFSLPENNEQFF TGTGCCAGCAGTTTCTCACTCCCTGAGAACAATGAGCAGTTCTTC